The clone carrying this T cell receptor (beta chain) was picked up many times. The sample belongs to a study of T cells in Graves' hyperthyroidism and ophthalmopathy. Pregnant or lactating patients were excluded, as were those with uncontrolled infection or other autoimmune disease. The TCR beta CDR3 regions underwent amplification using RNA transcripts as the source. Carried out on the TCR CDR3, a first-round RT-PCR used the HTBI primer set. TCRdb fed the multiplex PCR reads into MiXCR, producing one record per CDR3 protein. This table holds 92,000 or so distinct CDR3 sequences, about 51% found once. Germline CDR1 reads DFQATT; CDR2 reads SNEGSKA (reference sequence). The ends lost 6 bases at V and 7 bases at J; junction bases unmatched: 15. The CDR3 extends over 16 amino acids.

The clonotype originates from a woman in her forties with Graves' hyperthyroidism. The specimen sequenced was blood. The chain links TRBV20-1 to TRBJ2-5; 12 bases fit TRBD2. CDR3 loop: CSASGTSGPEIWTQYF. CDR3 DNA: TGCAGTGCATCCGGGACTAGCGGGCCGGAGATATGGACCCAGTACTTC.